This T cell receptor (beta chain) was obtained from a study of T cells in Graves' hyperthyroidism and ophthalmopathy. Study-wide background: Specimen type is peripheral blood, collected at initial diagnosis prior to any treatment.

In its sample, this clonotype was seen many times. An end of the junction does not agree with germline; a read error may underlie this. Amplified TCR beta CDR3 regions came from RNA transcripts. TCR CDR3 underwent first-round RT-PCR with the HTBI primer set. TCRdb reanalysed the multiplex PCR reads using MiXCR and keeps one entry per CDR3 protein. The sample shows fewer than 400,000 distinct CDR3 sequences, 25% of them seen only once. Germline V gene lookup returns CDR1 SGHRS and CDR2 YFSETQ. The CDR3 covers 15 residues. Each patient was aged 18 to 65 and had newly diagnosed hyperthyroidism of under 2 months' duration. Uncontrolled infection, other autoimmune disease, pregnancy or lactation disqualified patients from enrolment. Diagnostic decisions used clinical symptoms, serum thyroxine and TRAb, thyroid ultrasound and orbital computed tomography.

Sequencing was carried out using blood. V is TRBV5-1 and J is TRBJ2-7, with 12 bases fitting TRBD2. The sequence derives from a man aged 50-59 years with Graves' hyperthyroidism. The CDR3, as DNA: TGTGCCAGCAGTTTGGGGACTAGCGGGCCTTACGAGCAGTACTTC. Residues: CASSLGTSGPYEQYF.